Following are 31 T cell receptor beta chains from one sample sequenced in a study of neurological immune-mediated disorders. Each CDR3 protein gets one entry after TCRdb re-called the 5' RACE reads with MiXCR. The profile shows approximately 59,000 distinct CDR3 sequences, 5.2% of them singletons. The sample taken for sequencing was PBMCs. These receptors were obtained from a human donor with multiple sclerosis. The donor label of this sample is uncertain.

This clonotype was seen many times. V gene TRBV20-1 combines with J gene TRBJ1-5, with 7 bases lining up with TRBD1. The germline V gene has CDR1 DFQATT and CDR2 SNEGSKA (reference sequence). The CDR3 is 13 amino acids. J gave up 4 bases and V 7 bases, and 7 bases lay outside the gene matches. The CDR3 DNA follows: TGCAGTGTCTCTAACAGGGGAAATCAGCCCCAGCATTTT. It encodes CSVSNRGNQPQHF.

This clonotype was picked up many times. The chain combines TRBV20-1 with TRBJ1-2; D may be TRBD1 (5 bases). Trimming removed 0 bases from V and 4 bases from J, with 12 bases in between. Germline-derived CDR1 and CDR2 are DFQATT and SNEGSKA (reference sequence). The CDR3 has 14 residues. The DNA of the CDR3 is TGCAGTGCTAGAGATCGTTCCAGGGCCTATGGCTACACCTTC. This gives the protein CSARDRSRAYGYTF.

This clonotype appeared many times. V and J are TRBV5-1 and TRBJ2-1, with D possibly being TRBD2 (6 bases). Germline V gives CDR1 SGHRS, CDR2 YFSETQ. The CDR3 runs to 15 residues. Deletions cut 2 bases from V and 2 bases from J, with 11 bases between. The CDR3 here is CASSFRTKAYNEQFF. CDR3 nucleotide sequence: TGCGCCAGCAGCTTCCGGACTAAGGCCTACAATGAGCAGTTCTTC.

This clonotype was observed many times. The chain couples TRBV5-6 to TRBJ2-7; the match to TRBD1 covers 7 bases. Germline loops: CDR1 SGHDT, CDR2 YYEEEE. J was trimmed by 2 bases and V by 0 bases; bases with no gene match: 2. This CDR3 is built from 14 residues. The CDR3 here is CASSLVGQPYEQYF. CDR3 nucleotides: TGTGCCAGCAGCTTGGTGGGACAGCCCTACGAGCAGTACTTC.

V is TRBV5-1 and J is TRBJ2-7, with 9 bases identical to TRBD1. CDR1 and CDR2 from the germline V gene are SGHRS and YFSETQ. V shed 1 base, J shed 1 base, and the junction held 9 bases outside the gene matches. The CDR3 has 17 amino acids. For the CDR3, the DNA is TGCGCCAGCAGCTTGTACCCGGGACAGGGAACTTCCTACGAGCAGTACTTC. This codes for CASSLYPGQGTSYEQYF.

The sample holds many counts of this clonotype. This chain uses TRBV7-2 with TRBJ1-2; unclear D gene. Trimming shortened V by 5 bases and J by 6 bases, and 10 bases separated the two germline ends. Germline V gene sequence: CDR1 SGHTA, CDR2 FQGNSA. This CDR3 has 12 amino acids. The CDR3 sequence: CASSQWVDGYTF. In nucleotides, the CDR3 is TGTGCCAGCAGCCAGTGGGTGGATGGCTACACCTTC.

This clonotype has at least ten counts. V usage is TRBV6-4 and J usage is TRBJ2-3; D might be TRBD2 (5 bases). This CDR3 has 14 amino acids. Germline-derived CDR1 and CDR2 are MRHNA and SNTAGT. Trimming stripped 8 bases from V and 0 bases from J, with 12 bases between. In nucleotides, the CDR3 is TGTGCCAGCCGGGAAGACGGAAGCACAGATACGCAGTATTTT. It encodes CASREDGSTDTQYF.

This clonotype was observed many times. The chain has TRBV20-1 and TRBJ2-7, with D unclear. Between the trimmed V and J ends, which lost 4 bases and 6 bases, there was a span of 19 bases. There are 14 residues in the CDR3. From germline, CDR1 is DFQATT and CDR2 SNEGSKA (reference sequence). The CDR3 coding sequence is TGCAGTGCTATGGAATCTGAAATTGTTGTCGAGCAGTACTTC. Translation: CSAMESEIVVEQYF.

This clonotype was counted at least ten times. The genes are TRBV5-1 and TRBJ2-2; TRBD1 might be the D (6 bases). Germline V gives CDR1 SGHRS, CDR2 YFSETQ. The CDR3 length is 13 residues. V was trimmed by 0 bases and J by 7 bases, leaving 7 bases between them. Written as DNA, the CDR3 is TGCGCCAGCAGCTTGGAGGGGGTCGGGGAGCTGTTTTTT. It specifies CASSLEGVGELFF.

This clonotype appeared many times. The chain carries TRBV5-6 and TRBJ1-1, with D perhaps matching TRBD1 (5 bases). Germline CDR1 is SGHDT and CDR2 is YYEEEE. V was trimmed by 6 bases and J by 1 base, leaving 25 bases between them. This CDR3 has 18 amino acids. This chain's CDR3 is CASNPPPVGGTGNTEAFF. The CDR3 DNA reads TGTGCCAGCAACCCCCCCCCGGTTGGGGGTACGGGGAACACTGAAGCTTTCTTT.

The sample holds many counts of this clonotype. The genes are TRBV5-1 and TRBJ2-3, with TRBD2 matching 12 bases. The CDR3 covers 16 residues. In germline, CDR1 is SGHRS, CDR2 YFSETQ. V shed 4 bases, J shed 2 bases, and the junction held 5 bases outside the gene matches. The CDR3 sequence is CASSPGLAGFTDTQYF. CDR3 sequence (DNA): TGCGCCAGCAGCCCCGGACTAGCGGGGTTCACAGATACGCAGTATTTT.

This clonotype was seen ten or more times. The J gene is TRBJ1-2, the V gene TRBV5-6; D may be TRBD1 (6 bases). Trimming pared 4 bases from V and 3 bases from J, leaving 16 bases between. CDR3 length: 15 residues. Germline assignment: CDR1 SGHDT and CDR2 YYEEEE. The CDR3 sequence is CASSPGGSNYYGYTF. CDR3 DNA sequence: TGTGCCAGCAGCCCGGGGGGCAGTAACTACTATGGCTACACCTTC.

This clonotype was counted at least ten times. This rearrangement joins TRBV5-1 to TRBJ2-2; perhaps TRBD2 as D (5 bases). CDR3 length: 15 amino acids. Trimming removed 0 bases at V and 5 bases at J, with 11 bases between. Germline CDR1 SGHRS, CDR2 YFSETQ. The CDR3: CASSLADYITGELFF. The CDR3 coding sequence is TGCGCCAGCAGCTTGGCAGACTATATTACCGGGGAGCTGTTTTTT.

This clonotype came up many times. V and J are TRBV5-1 and TRBJ1-2; 7 bases map to TRBD1. Germline V gene sequence: CDR1 SGHRS, CDR2 YFSETQ. Trimming cost V 0 bases and J 2 bases; bases outside gene matches: 4. The CDR3 is 15 amino acids. DNA of the CDR3: TGCGCCAGCAGCTTGGGGACAGGAGCCAACTATGGCTACACCTTC. Translation: CASSLGTGANYGYTF.

This clonotype has a count of ten or more. The rearrangement joins TRBV7-2 to TRBJ2-1; tentatively, D is TRBD1 (6 bases). V lost 1 base, J lost 8 bases, and 12 bases lay in between. The CDR3 length is 14 residues. The germline CDR1 and CDR2 sequences are SGHTA and FQGNSA. The CDR3 here is CASSLVVRGDEQFF. The CDR3 nucleotides read TGTGCCAGCAGCTTAGTAGTCAGGGGAGATGAGCAGTTCTTC. Combining the CDR3 with reference TRBV7-2 and TRBJ2-1 gives the whole variable domain GAGVSQSPSNKVTEKGKDVELRCDPISGHTALYWYRQSLGQGLEFLIYFQGNSAPDKSGLPSDRFSAERTGGSVSTLTIQRTQQEDSAVYLCASSLVVRGDEQFFGPGTRLTVL.

This sequence joins TRBV5-5 and TRBJ1-1, with 8 bases fitting TRBD1. The V gene end was trimmed by 2 bases and the J gene end by 7 bases; junction bases not matched to a gene: 13. CDR1 is SGHKS, CDR2 YYEKEE, per germline (reference sequence). This CDR3 is 16 amino acids long. CDR3 loop: CASSFLPGGIQDEAFF. Here the CDR3 DNA reads TGTGCCAGCAGCTTTCTCCCAGGGGGCATCCAAGATGAAGCTTTCTTT.

This clonotype was recorded many times. Here the CDR3 reads CASSLASALGYTF. The DNA of the CDR3 is TGTGCCAGCAGCTTGGCCTCGGCCCTAGGCTACACCTTC. The rearrangement joins TRBV5-6 to TRBJ1-2; D unresolved. The germline gives CDR1 SGHDT, CDR2 YYEEEE. The CDR3 length is 13 residues. The V end was cut by 0 bases, the J end by 8 bases, with 11 bases between. Variable domain in full (rest from reference TRBV5-6 and TRBJ1-2): DAGVTQSPTHLIKTRGQQVTLRCSPKSGHDTVSWYQQALGQGPQFIFQYYEEEERQRGNFPDRFSGHQFPNYSSELNVNALLLGDSALYLCASSLASALGYTFGSGTRLTVV.

This clonotype has at least ten counts. The chain is built from TRBV20-1 and TRBJ1-1, with D tentatively TRBD1 (5 bases). V lost 3 bases and J lost 2, with 16 bases in between. CDR1 is DFQATT, CDR2 SNEGSKA, per germline (reference sequence). The CDR3 is 15 residues long. The CDR3 reads CSASPPRGFNTEAFF. CDR3 DNA: TGCAGTGCTAGCCCTCCGCGGGGCTTCAACACTGAAGCTTTCTTT.

This clonotype was detected ten times or more. This chain connects TRBV20-1 to TRBJ1-1; no reliable D call. Trimming took 6 bases from V and 4 from J, leaving 15 bases between them. Germline lookup yields CDR1 DFQATT and CDR2 SNEGSKA (reference sequence). The CDR3 consists of 13 residues. The CDR3 DNA reads TGCAGTGCCCGCAGAGAGATCCCCACTGAAGCTTTCTTT. It is translated as CSARREIPTEAFF.

This clonotype was recorded many times. Sequence at one end of the junction differs from germline and may be a read error. The gene calls are TRBV20-1 and TRBJ2-7; 7 bases align to TRBD1. Germline V gene sequence: CDR1 DFQATT, CDR2 SNEGSKA (reference sequence). The CDR3 contains 13 residues. This chain's CDR3 is CSAGEGAAYEQYF. The DNA of the CDR3 is TGCAGTGCTGGAGAGGGGGCGGCTTACGAGCAGTACTTC.

This clonotype was seen many times. The chain couples TRBV5-5 to TRBJ1-2, with TRBD1 matching 9 bases. The germline V gene has CDR1 SGHKS and CDR2 YYEKEE (reference sequence). The V and J ends lost 2 bases and 1 base, in that order; junction bases with no gene match: 6. This CDR3 contains 16 residues. CDR3 sequence reads: CASSFGGGQGNYGYTF. DNA for the CDR3: TGTGCCAGCAGCTTCGGAGGGGGACAGGGTAACTATGGCTACACCTTC.

Ten or more counts support this clonotype. The J gene is TRBJ1-2, the V gene TRBV3-1; possible D gene TRBD1, 6 bases. V lost 0 bases and J 6 bases, leaving 17 bases between the germline ends. The CDR3 is 16 residues long. CDR1 is LGHDT, CDR2 YNNKEL, per germline (reference sequence). In DNA form, the CDR3 reads TGTGCCAGCAGCCAAGATGACGGGACACCGGTGAATGGCTACACCTTC. This gives the protein CASSQDDGTPVNGYTF. Looking up the rest from reference TRBV3-1 and TRBJ1-2 gives the full variable domain: DTAVSQTPKYLVTQMGNDKSIKCEQNLGHDTMYWYKQDSKKFLKIMFSYNNKELIINETVPNRFSPKSPDKAHLNLHINSLELGDSAVYFCASSQDDGTPVNGYTFGSGTRLTVV.

This clonotype was counted ten times or more. The CDR3 protein is CASSLYSGDTQYF. The DNA for the CDR3 is TGTGCCAGCAGCTTATACTCAGGGGATACGCAGTATTTT. The chain couples TRBV7-9 to TRBJ2-3, with a possible D match to TRBD1 (5 bases). Germline V CDR1 and CDR2: SEHNR, FQNEAQ (reference sequence). The CDR3 sequence is 13 residues long. V lost 2 bases and J lost 6, with 9 bases in between.

There are many counts of this clonotype. This sequence joins TRBV6-2 or TRBV6-3 and TRBJ2-2; D is perhaps TRBD2 (5 bases). Trimming took off 5 bases at V and 1 base at J, with 8 bases between the two ends. The germline V gene has CDR1 MNHEY and CDR2 SVGEGT. There are 14 residues in the CDR3. The CDR3 is CASSGRQNTGELFF. In DNA, the CDR3 is TGTGCCAGCAGTGGGAGACAGAACACCGGGGAGCTGTTTTTT.

V is TRBV5-1 and J is TRBJ2-3; the D gene is possibly TRBD2 (5 bases). The CDR3 extends over 13 amino acids. With 2 bases removed from V and 4 bases from J, the gap between germline ends came to 8 bases. CDR1 is SGHRS, CDR2 YFSETQ, per germline. The CDR3: CASSFLAPDTQYF. In DNA, the CDR3 is TGCGCCAGCAGCTTTCTAGCCCCAGATACGCAGTATTTT.

The table lists this clonotype with many counts. The rearrangement joins TRBV6-5 to TRBJ2-2; perhaps TRBD2 as D (7 bases). Germline values: CDR1 MNHEY, CDR2 SVGAGI. The CDR3 contains 16 residues. Between the trimmed V and J ends, which lost 4 bases and 5 bases, there was a span of 17 bases. This chain's CDR3 is CASSFEGGYRTGELFF. The CDR3 DNA reads TGTGCCAGCAGTTTTGAGGGGGGGTATAGGACCGGGGAGCTGTTTTTT.

At least ten counts were recorded for this clonotype. This sequence joins TRBV20-1 and TRBJ2-3; no firm D call. The germline V gene has CDR1 DFQATT and CDR2 SNEGSKA (reference sequence). The CDR3 length is 13 residues. The V gene lost 0 bases and the J gene lost 8 bases, with 12 bases spanning the gap. CDR3 in DNA: TGCAGTGCTAGAGAGGTGTCTGCGAGTACGCAGTATTTT. Translated: CSAREVSASTQYF.

This clonotype was counted at least ten times. This chain connects TRBV7-8 to TRBJ1-2, with D unclear. This CDR3 has 13 amino acids. Trimming cost V 5 bases and J 4 bases, with 11 bases left between them. CDR1 SGHVS and CDR2 FQNEAQ come from the germline V gene. In DNA, the CDR3 is TGTGCCAGCAGCCCGGACCCCGCCTATGGCTACACCTTC. Its translation: CASSPDPAYGYTF. Combining the CDR3 with reference TRBV7-8 and TRBJ1-2 gives the whole variable domain GAGVSQSPRYKVAKRGQDVALRCDPISGHVSLFWYQQALGQGPEFLTYFQNEAQLDKSGLPSDRFFAERPEGSVSTLKIQRTQQEDSAVYLCASSPDPAYGYTFGSGTRLTVV.

This clonotype was recorded at least ten times. Relative to the germline gene, one junction end is altered; a read error may explain this. The chain links TRBV5-5 to TRBJ1-5; D is unresolved. The germline V gene has CDR1 SGHKS and CDR2 YYEKEE (reference sequence). The CDR3 loop spans 13 amino acids. CDR3 loop: CASSLAQSQPQHF. CDR3 bases: TGTGCCAGCAGCTTGGCCCAGAGCCAGCCCCAGCACTTT.

The sample holds many counts of this clonotype. The V gene is TRBV20-1, the J gene TRBJ2-7; 8 bases line up with TRBD1. From germline, CDR1 is DFQATT and CDR2 SNEGSKA (reference sequence). V gave up 7 bases and J gave up 1 base; unmatched junction bases: 6. The CDR3 length is 13 residues. CDR3 sequence (DNA): TGCAGTGGGGAAACAGGGGGATCCTACGAGCAGTACTTC. Translating it yields CSGETGGSYEQYF.

In its sample, this clonotype was seen many times. This chain connects TRBV7-9 to TRBJ2-4; TRBD2 is a possible D gene (5 bases). The CDR3 runs 14 residues. V was trimmed by 2 bases and J by 9 bases, leaving 14 bases between them. Per germline, CDR1 SEHNR and CDR2 FQNEAQ (reference sequence). The CDR3 sequence is CASSLTPEGGIQYF. The DNA of the CDR3 is TGTGCCAGCAGCTTAACTCCCGAGGGTGGCATTCAGTACTTC. Full variable domain (remainder filled in from reference TRBV7-9 and TRBJ2-4): DTGVSQNPRHKITKRGQNVTFRCDPISEHNRLYWYRQTLGQGPEFLTYFQNEAQLEKSRLLSDRFSAERPKGSFSTLEIQRTEQGDSAMYLCASSLTPEGGIQYFGAGTRLSVL.